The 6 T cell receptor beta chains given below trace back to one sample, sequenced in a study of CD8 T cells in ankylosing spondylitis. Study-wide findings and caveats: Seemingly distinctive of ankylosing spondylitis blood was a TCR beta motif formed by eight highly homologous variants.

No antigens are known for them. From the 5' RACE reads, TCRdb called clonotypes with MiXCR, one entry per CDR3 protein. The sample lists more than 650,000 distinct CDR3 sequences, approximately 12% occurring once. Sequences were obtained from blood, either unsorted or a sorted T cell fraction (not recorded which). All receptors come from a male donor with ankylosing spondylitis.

The CDR3 spells CASSLDALSSPLHF. The CDR3 coding sequence is TGTGCCAGCAGTTTAGATGCATTAAGTTCACCCCTCCACTTT. V is TRBV12-3 or TRBV12-4 and J is TRBJ1-6; D gene uncertain. The CDR3 is made up of 14 amino acids. V was pared by 1 base and J by 9 bases, with 10 bases between.

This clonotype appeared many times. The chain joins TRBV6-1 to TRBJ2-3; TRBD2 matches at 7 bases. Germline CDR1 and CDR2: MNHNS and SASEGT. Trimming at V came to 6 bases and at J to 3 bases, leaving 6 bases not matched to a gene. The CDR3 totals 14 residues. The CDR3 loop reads CASREGLSTDTQYF. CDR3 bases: TGTGCCAGCAGGGAGGGACTATCTACAGATACGCAGTATTTT.

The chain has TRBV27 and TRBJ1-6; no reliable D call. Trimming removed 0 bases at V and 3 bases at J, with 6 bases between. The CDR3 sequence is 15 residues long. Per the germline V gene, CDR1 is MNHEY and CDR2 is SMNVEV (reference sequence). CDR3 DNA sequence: TGTGCCAGCAGTTTATCCATTCTCTATAATTCACCCCTCCACTTT. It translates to CASSLSILYNSPLHF.

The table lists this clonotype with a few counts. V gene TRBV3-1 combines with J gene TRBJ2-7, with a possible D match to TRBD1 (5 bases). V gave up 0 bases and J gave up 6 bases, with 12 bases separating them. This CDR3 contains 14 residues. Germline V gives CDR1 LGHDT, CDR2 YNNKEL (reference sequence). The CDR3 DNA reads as TGTGCCAGCAGCCAAGATTTTCGCAGGGCCGAGCAGTACTTC. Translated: CASSQDFRRAEQYF.

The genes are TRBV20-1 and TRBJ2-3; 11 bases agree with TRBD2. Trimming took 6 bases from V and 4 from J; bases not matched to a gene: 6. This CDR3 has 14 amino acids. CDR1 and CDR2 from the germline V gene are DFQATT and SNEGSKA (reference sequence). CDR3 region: CSATTSGSADTQYF. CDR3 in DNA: TGCAGTGCAACTACTAGCGGGAGTGCAGATACGCAGTATTTT.

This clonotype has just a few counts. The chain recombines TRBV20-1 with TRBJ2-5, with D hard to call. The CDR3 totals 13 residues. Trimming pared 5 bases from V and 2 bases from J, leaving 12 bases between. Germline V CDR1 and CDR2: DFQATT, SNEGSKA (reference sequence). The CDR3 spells CSAGRFPQETQYF. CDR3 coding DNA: TGCAGTGCTGGACGTTTCCCTCAAGAGACCCAGTACTTC.